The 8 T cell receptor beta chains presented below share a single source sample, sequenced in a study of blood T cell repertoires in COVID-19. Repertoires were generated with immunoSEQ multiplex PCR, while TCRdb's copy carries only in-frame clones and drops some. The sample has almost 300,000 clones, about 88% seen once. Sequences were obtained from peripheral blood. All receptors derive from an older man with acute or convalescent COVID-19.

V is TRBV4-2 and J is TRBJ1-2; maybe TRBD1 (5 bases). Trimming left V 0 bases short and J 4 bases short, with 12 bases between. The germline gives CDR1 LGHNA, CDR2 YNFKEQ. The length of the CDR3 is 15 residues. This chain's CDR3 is CASSQEFGGGYGYTF. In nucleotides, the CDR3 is TGTGCCAGCAGCCAAGAGTTCGGGGGTGGCTATGGCTACACCTTC.

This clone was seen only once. The CDR3 is CASSPPGFQETQYF. The CDR3 DNA sequence: TGTGCCAGCAGTCCCCCGGGGTTCCAAGAGACCCAGTACTTC. This chain connects TRBV27 to TRBJ2-5; D possibly corresponds to TRBD2 (5 bases). The V gene lost 5 bases and the J gene lost 1 base, with 11 bases spanning the gap. Germline CDR1 MNHEY, CDR2 SMNVEV (reference sequence). The CDR3 length is 14 residues.

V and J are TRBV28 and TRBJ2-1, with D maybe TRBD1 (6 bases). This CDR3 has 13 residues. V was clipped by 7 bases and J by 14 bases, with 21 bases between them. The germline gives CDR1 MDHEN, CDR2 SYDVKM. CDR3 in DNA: TGTGCCAGCATGGCAATGGGGACACAGAGGGAGTTCTTC. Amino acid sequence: CASMAMGTQREFF.

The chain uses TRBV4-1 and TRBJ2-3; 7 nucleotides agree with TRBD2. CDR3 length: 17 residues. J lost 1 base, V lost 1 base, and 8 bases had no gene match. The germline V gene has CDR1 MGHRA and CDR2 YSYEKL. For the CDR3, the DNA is TGCGCCAGCAGCCAAGCTCCAAGGAGCGGGGGCACAGATACGCAGTATTTT. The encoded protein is CASSQAPRSGGTDTQYF.

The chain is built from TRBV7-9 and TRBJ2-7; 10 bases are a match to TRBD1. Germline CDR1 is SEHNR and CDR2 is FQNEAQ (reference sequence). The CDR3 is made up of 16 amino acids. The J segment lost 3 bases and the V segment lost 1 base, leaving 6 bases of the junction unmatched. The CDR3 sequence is CASSLGPGQGNYEQYF. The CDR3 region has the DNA TGTGCCAGCAGCTTAGGGCCGGGACAGGGGAACTACGAGCAGTACTTC.

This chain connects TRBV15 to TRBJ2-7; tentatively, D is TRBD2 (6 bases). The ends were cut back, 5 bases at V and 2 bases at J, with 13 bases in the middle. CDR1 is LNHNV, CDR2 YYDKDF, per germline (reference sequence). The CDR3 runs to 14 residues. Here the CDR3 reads CATSPAAGTYEQYF. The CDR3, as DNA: TGTGCCACCAGCCCCGCGGCGGGAACCTACGAGCAGTACTTC.

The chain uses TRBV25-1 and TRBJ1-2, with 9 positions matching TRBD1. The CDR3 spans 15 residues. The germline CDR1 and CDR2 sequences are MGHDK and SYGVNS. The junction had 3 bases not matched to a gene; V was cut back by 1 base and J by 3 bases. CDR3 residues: CASSELGTGYYGYTF. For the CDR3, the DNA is TGTGCCAGCAGTGAATTGGGGACAGGGTACTATGGCTACACCTTC.

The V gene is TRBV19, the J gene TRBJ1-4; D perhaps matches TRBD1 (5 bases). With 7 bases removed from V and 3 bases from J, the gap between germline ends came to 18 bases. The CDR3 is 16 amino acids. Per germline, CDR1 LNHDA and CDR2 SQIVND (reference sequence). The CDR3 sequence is CASKGEGFGANEKLFF. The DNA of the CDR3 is TGTGCCAGTAAAGGGGAGGGTTTCGGAGCTAATGAAAAACTGTTTTTT.